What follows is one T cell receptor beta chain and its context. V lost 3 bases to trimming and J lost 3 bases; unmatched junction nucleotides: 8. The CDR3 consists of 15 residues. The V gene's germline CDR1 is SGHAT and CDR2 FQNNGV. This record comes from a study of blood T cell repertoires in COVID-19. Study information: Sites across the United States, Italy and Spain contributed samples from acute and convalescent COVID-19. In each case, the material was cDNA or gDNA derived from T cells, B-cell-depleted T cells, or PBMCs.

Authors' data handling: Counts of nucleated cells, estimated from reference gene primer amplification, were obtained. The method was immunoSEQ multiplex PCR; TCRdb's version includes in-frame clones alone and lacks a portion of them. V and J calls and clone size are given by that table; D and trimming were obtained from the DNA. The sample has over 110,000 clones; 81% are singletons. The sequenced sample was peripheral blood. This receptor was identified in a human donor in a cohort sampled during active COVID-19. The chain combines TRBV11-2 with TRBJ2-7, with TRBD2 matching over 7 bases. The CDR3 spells CASSFNLAGNYEQYF. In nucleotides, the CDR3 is TGTGCCAGCAGCTTTAACTTAGCGGGCAACTACGAGCAGTACTTC.